Shown below are 16 T cell receptor beta chains from a single sample sequenced in a study of blood T cells in healthy people across ages. A second about 7 to 12 cycle PCR used barcoded and J-beta primers. In TCRdb, the 5' RACE reads were re-called with MiXCR into one record per CDR3 protein. This sample has approximately 730,000 distinct CDR3 sequences, with roughly 43% found just once. The material sequenced was blood. The source of these receptors is an older woman in good health.

This sequence joins TRBV20-1 and TRBJ1-2, with D possibly matching TRBD1 (5 bases). The V end lost 0 bases, the J end lost 7 bases, and 15 bases lay between the germline ends. CDR1 is DFQATT and CDR2 is SNEGSKA in the germline V gene (reference sequence). The CDR3 sequence is 14 residues long. CDR3 sequence (DNA): TGCAGTGCTAGAGATCCGGGACTGGGACGTGGCTACACCTTC. The encoded protein is CSARDPGLGRGYTF.

This CDR3 is CASSVSGARETQYF. The CDR3 DNA reads as TGTGCCAGCAGTGTGTCAGGGGCGCGGGAGACCCAGTACTTC. This rearrangement joins TRBV12-3 or TRBV12-4 to TRBJ2-5; D might be TRBD1 (6 bases). This CDR3 has 14 amino acids. V gave up 5 bases and J gave up 5 bases, with 15 bases separating them.

The chain is built from TRBV7-9 and TRBJ2-7; D not certain. Deletions cut 8 bases from V and 3 bases from J, with 26 bases between. Germline-derived CDR1 and CDR2 are SEHNR and FQNEAQ (reference sequence). CDR3 length equals 17 residues. The CDR3 is CASGYGPRFFVGYEQYF. CDR3 DNA: TGTGCCAGCGGCTATGGGCCCCGTTTTTTTGTGGGCTACGAGCAGTACTTC.

This chain uses TRBV6-1 with TRBJ2-3, with no clear D. Trimming stripped 10 bases from V and 4 bases from J, with 27 bases between. The germline gives CDR1 MNHNS, CDR2 SASEGT. CDR3 length: 17 residues. CDR3 protein: CATKYGNNLGFADTQYF. The CDR3 bases are TGTGCCACCAAATATGGGAACAACCTCGGGTTCGCAGATACGCAGTATTTT.

Ten or more counts support this clonotype. The V call is TRBV9, the J call TRBJ2-3, with D perhaps TRBD1 or TRBD2 (5 bases each). Trimming removed 4 bases at V and 2 bases at J, with 17 bases between. From germline, CDR1 is SGDLS and CDR2 YYNGEE. This CDR3 has 16 residues. CDR3 sequence reads: CASSPRGDGLTDTQYF. The CDR3 region has the DNA TGTGCCAGCAGCCCTAGAGGGGACGGACTCACAGATACGCAGTATTTT.

The V and J genes are TRBV10-3 and TRBJ2-5, with 7 positions matching TRBD1. Germline lookup yields CDR1 ENHRY and CDR2 SYGVKD. V shed 5 bases, J shed 1 base, and the junction held 1 base outside the gene matches. There are 13 residues in the CDR3. The CDR3 region has the DNA TGTGCCATCAGTACAGGGGCCCAAGAGACCCAGTACTTC. It codes for CAISTGAQETQYF.

The CDR3 DNA sequence: TGTGCCAGCAGAAGCGTACGGGAGGGCCCCGGTGAGCAGTTCTTC. Amino acids: CASRSVREGPGEQFF. J is TRBJ2-1 and V is TRBV6-2 or TRBV6-3; 8 positions agree with TRBD2. Germline CDR1 and CDR2: MNHEY and SVGEGT. J gave up 9 bases and V 6 bases, and 13 bases lay outside the gene matches. The CDR3 sequence is 15 residues long.

This clonotype was counted ten times or more. The chain has TRBV5-1 and TRBJ2-7; no firm D call. V was clipped by 4 bases and J by 0 bases, with 8 bases between them. CDR1 SGHRS and CDR2 YFSETQ come from the germline V gene. The CDR3 covers 13 residues. CDR3 residues: CASSAQNSYEQYF. CDR3 sequence (DNA): TGCGCCAGCAGCGCTCAGAACTCCTACGAGCAGTACTTC.

This clonotype has just a few counts. The V call is TRBV20-1, the J call TRBJ2-5; 8 positions match TRBD2. This CDR3 spans 13 amino acids. V lost 4 bases and J lost 4; bases outside the gene matches: 5. Per the germline V gene, CDR1 is DFQATT and CDR2 is SNEGSKA (reference sequence). In DNA, the CDR3 is TGCAGTGCTACGACCGGGGGGGTAGAGACCCAGTACTTC. Its protein is CSATTGGVETQYF.

V gene TRBV24-1 combines with J gene TRBJ2-1; TRBD2 aligns across 7 bases. V was pared by 3 bases and J by 6 bases, with 13 bases of the junction left unmatched. This CDR3 is built from 17 residues. CDR1 and CDR2 (germline): KGHDR, SFDVKD. The CDR3 DNA reads as TGTGCCACCAGTGATCCCGAGGGAGGGCCAGGCCCCAATGAGCAGTTCTTC. Translation: CATSDPEGGPGPNEQFF.

With respect to this clonotype: With a far larger clone one base away, a read error is the likely cause. The genes are TRBV12-3 or TRBV12-4 and TRBJ2-7; TRBD1 matches 9 bases. The CDR3 runs to 13 residues. The CDR3 spells CASSPGQGYERYF. The CDR3, as DNA: TGTGCCAGCAGTCCGGGACAGGGCTACGAGCGGTACTTC.

The chain has TRBV7-8 and TRBJ2-1; a possible D gene is TRBD1 (6 bases). V dropped 2 bases and J dropped 2 bases, with 13 bases sitting between them. This CDR3 spans 16 amino acids. In germline, CDR1 is SGHVS, CDR2 FQNEAQ. The CDR3 loop reads CASSLRTGQPYNEQFF. The CDR3 coding sequence is TGTGCCAGCAGCTTACGCACGGGACAACCCTACAATGAGCAGTTCTTC.

The genes are TRBV29-1 and TRBJ1-4; 8 bases line up with TRBD1. Germline CDR1 SQVTM, CDR2 ANQGSEA. There are 14 residues in the CDR3. Trimming removed 0 bases from V and 10 bases from J; junction bases left unmatched: 7. The chain's CDR3 is CSVEDHGQGRKLFF. The CDR3 nucleotides read TGCAGCGTTGAAGATCATGGACAGGGAAGAAAACTGTTTTTT. Filled out from reference TRBV29-1 and TRBJ1-4, the complete variable domain reads SAVISQKPSRDICQRGTSLTIQCQVDSQVTMMFWYRQQPGQSLTLIATANQGSEATYESGFVIDKFPISRPNLTFSTLTVSNMSPEDSSIYLCSVEDHGQGRKLFFGSGTQLSVL.

This clonotype has a count of ten or more. The J gene is TRBJ2-1, the V gene TRBV6-5; TRBD1 matches 11 bases. The CDR3 has 15 residues. With 2 bases clipped from V and 6 bases from J, the junction kept 3 bases outside the gene matches. Germline CDR1 and CDR2: MNHEY and SVGAGI. CDR3 coding DNA: TGTGCCAGCAGTTACGGGACAGGGGGGGTCAATGAGCAGTTCTTC. Its translation is CASSYGTGGVNEQFF.

The chain uses TRBV6-2 or TRBV6-3 and TRBJ2-7, with 14 bases matching TRBD2. CDR1 and CDR2 (germline): MNHEY, SVGEGT. Trimming took 0 bases from V and 0 from J; bases not matched to a gene: 1. The CDR3 contains 17 residues. CDR3 in amino acids: CASSYSGLAGASYEQYF. The CDR3 DNA reads as TGTGCCAGCAGTTACTCGGGACTAGCGGGGGCCTCCTACGAGCAGTACTTC.

This clonotype was recorded many times. The chain links TRBV29-1 to TRBJ2-5, with D perhaps matching TRBD1 or TRBD2 (6 bases each). The germline V gene has CDR1 SQVTM and CDR2 ANQGSEA. V gave up 6 bases and J gave up 2 bases, with 13 bases separating them. The CDR3 loop spans 13 amino acids. The CDR3 DNA sequence: TGCAGCGTGGGGGGCGAGGGGCAAGAGACCCAGTACTTC. As protein: CSVGGEGQETQYF. Based on the CDR3 plus reference TRBV29-1 and TRBJ2-5, the full variable domain is SAVISQKPSRDICQRGTSLTIQCQVDSQVTMMFWYRQQPGQSLTLIATANQGSEATYESGFVIDKFPISRPNLTFSTLTVSNMSPEDSSIYLCSVGGEGQETQYFGPGTRLLVL.